A single sample gave rise to the 2 T cell receptor beta chains below, sequenced in a study of blood T cell repertoires in COVID-19 (dated by TCRdb to 2018 to 2021). Libraries were made using the immunoSEQ multiplex PCR assay. Held by TCRdb, this immuneACCESS table contains in-frame sequences only and omits some clones. Under half of the omission traces to an unresolved V gene where checked; the cause of the rest is unknown. Across this sample there are about 140,000 clones, with 84% seen only once. 8.9% of the sample is taken by the ten largest. Sample: peripheral blood. These receptors were obtained from a man under 40 with COVID-19, enrolled during active disease.

This clone was picked up a small number of times. The genes are TRBV5-5 and TRBJ1-5; D remains ambiguous. CDR1 is SGHKS, CDR2 YYEKEE, per germline (reference sequence). Trimming pared 4 bases from V and 3 bases from J, leaving 11 bases between. The CDR3 totals 14 residues. The CDR3 DNA sequence: TGTGCCAGCAGCAGACGGGAAAACAATCAGCCCCAGCATTTT. It translates to CASSRRENNQPQHF.

CDR3 DNA sequence: TGTGCCAGTAGATTAACTAGCGGGAGGTCAGATACGCAGTATTTT. Amino acids: CASRLTSGRSDTQYF. The chain uses TRBV19 and TRBJ2-3; 12 bases are shared with TRBD2. Trimming took 6 bases from V and 4 from J; bases not matched to a gene: 5. Germline V gene data show CDR1 as LNHDA and CDR2 as SQIVND (reference sequence). The CDR3 consists of 15 residues.